The 21 T cell receptor beta chains below were found in one sample sequenced in a study of blood T cell repertoires in COVID-19. The repertoire was sequenced with immunoSEQ multiplex PCR; TCRdb's copy has only in-frame clones and lacks some. The sample shows some 230,000 clones, roughly nine tenths of them seen only once. The sequenced sample was PBMCs or T cells enriched from blood (not recorded which). The receptors here all came from a woman under 30 in a cohort exposed to, infected with or recovered from COVID-19 (not recorded which).

The chain employs TRBV3-1 (or the pseudogene TRBV3-2) and TRBJ2-7; 7 nucleotides line up with TRBD2. Germline-derived CDR1 and CDR2 are LGHDT and YNNKEL (reference sequence). V was clipped by 4 bases and J by 4 bases; unmatched bases: 10. The CDR3 contains 15 residues. CDR3 sequence (DNA): TGTGCCAGCAGCCCGGCCAGCGGGGTCCGATACGAGCAGTACTTC. It codes for CASSPASGVRYEQYF.

The chain joins TRBV5-1 to TRBJ2-7; TRBD2 agrees at 8 bases. This CDR3 contains 13 residues. The V gene end was trimmed by 6 bases and the J gene end by 7 bases; junction bases not matched to a gene: 9. Per the germline V gene, CDR1 is SGHRS and CDR2 is YFSETQ. CDR3 nucleotides: TGCGCCAGCACCGACCTCCGGGGGGGTGAGCAGTACTTC. It translates to CASTDLRGGEQYF.

The rearrangement joins TRBV3-1 (or the pseudogene TRBV3-2) to TRBJ2-5; TRBD2 matches at 13 bases. The J segment lost 2 bases and the V segment lost 1 base, leaving 4 bases of the junction unmatched. The CDR3 covers 17 residues. Germline CDR1 reads LGHDT; CDR2 reads YNNKEL (reference sequence). The CDR3 nucleotides read TGTGCCAGCAGCCAAGCCACGGGACTAGCGGGGCAAGAGACCCAGTACTTC. This gives the protein CASSQATGLAGQETQYF.

This clone has a single count. The chain uses TRBV5-1 and TRBJ2-2; TRBD2 matches at 11 bases. This CDR3 is built from 19 residues. Per the germline V gene, CDR1 is SGHRS and CDR2 is YFSETQ. Trimming removed 0 bases from V and 0 bases from J; junction bases left unmatched: 7. In DNA form, the CDR3 reads TGCGCCAGCAGCTTGGCCCCTAGCGGGAGGTCAGCGAACACCGGGGAGCTGTTTTTT. Its translation: CASSLAPSGRSANTGELFF.

This clone occurred a few times. V gene TRBV7-3 combines with J gene TRBJ2-1, with 11 bases fitting TRBD2. The CDR3 is 16 amino acids. The germline V gene encodes CDR1 SGHTA and CDR2 FQGTGA. V was clipped by 4 bases and J by 7 bases; unmatched bases: 9. The DNA of the CDR3 is TGTGCCAGCAGCTCCCGGCTCACTAGCGGGAGAAATGAGCAGTTCTTC. The encoded protein is CASSSRLTSGRNEQFF.

The chain links TRBV28 to TRBJ1-4; D is ambiguous. Per germline, CDR1 MDHEN and CDR2 SYDVKM. The germline V and J ends were trimmed by 6 bases and 5 bases, with 16 bases remaining between them. The CDR3 is made up of 15 amino acids. This CDR3 reads CASRRNGLENEKLFF. The CDR3 nucleotides are TGTGCCAGCAGGCGGAACGGACTAGAGAATGAAAAACTGTTTTTT.

The chain couples TRBV13 to TRBJ1-5; TRBD1 aligns across 11 bases. J lost 6 bases, V lost 4 bases, and 2 bases had no gene match. Germline-derived CDR1 and CDR2 are PRHDT and FYEKMQ (reference sequence). This CDR3 has 14 residues. The CDR3 spells CASSSGTGGQPQHF. The CDR3, as DNA: TGTGCCAGCAGCTCAGGGACAGGGGGTCAGCCCCAGCATTTT.

The V gene is TRBV27, the J gene TRBJ1-5, with D possibly being TRBD1 (6 bases). Looked up from germline, CDR1 is MNHEY and CDR2 is SMNVEV (reference sequence). The CDR3 extends over 16 amino acids. With 5 bases removed from V and 5 bases from J, the gap between germline ends came to 19 bases. The DNA for the CDR3 is TGTGCCAGCAGTCCGTGGGGCAGGGGCATCGATCAGCCCCAGCATTTT. Amino acids: CASSPWGRGIDQPQHF.

The V call is TRBV13, the J call TRBJ2-1; possible D gene TRBD2, 6 bases. The CDR3 is 15 amino acids. V shed 1 base and J shed 8 bases, with 15 bases lying between them. Germline CDR1 reads PRHDT; CDR2 reads FYEKMQ (reference sequence). The CDR3 here is CASSLAGLTAYEQFF. The DNA for the CDR3 is TGTGCCAGCAGCTTAGCGGGACTGACTGCCTATGAGCAGTTCTTC.

The rearrangement links TRBV10-2 to TRBJ2-3; D may be TRBD2 (5 bases). The germline V gene encodes CDR1 WSHSY and CDR2 SAAADI. V gave up 4 bases and J gave up 2 bases, with 16 bases separating them. The CDR3 is made up of 16 amino acids. The CDR3 sequence is CASSGTVARITDTQYF. CDR3 DNA: TGCGCCAGCAGTGGCACAGTAGCGAGGATCACAGATACGCAGTATTTT.

The chain is built from TRBV5-1 and TRBJ2-7; maybe TRBD2 (6 bases). The CDR3 has 14 amino acids. The V gene lost 2 bases and the J gene lost 4 bases, with 13 bases spanning the gap. Germline loops: CDR1 SGHRS, CDR2 YFSETQ. This CDR3 is CASSLGGDRYEQYF. Here the CDR3 DNA reads TGCGCCAGCAGCTTAGGAGGGGATCGGTACGAGCAGTACTTC.

The chain joins TRBV7-9 to TRBJ2-3; unclear D gene. V dropped 2 bases and J dropped 0 bases, with 9 bases sitting between them. The CDR3 runs 15 residues. Germline V gene sequence: CDR1 SEHNR, CDR2 FQNEAQ (reference sequence). The CDR3 here is CASSLTSSSTDTQYF. The CDR3 DNA follows: TGTGCCAGCAGCTTAACCAGTTCTAGCACAGATACGCAGTATTTT.

The chain couples TRBV20-1 to TRBJ2-1; D is unresolved. This CDR3 spans 11 amino acids. Trimming took off 6 bases at V and 7 bases at J, with 10 bases between the two ends. Germline-derived CDR1 and CDR2 are DFQATT and SNEGSKA (reference sequence). DNA of the CDR3: TGCAGTGCCGACGGGTGGAATGAGCAGTTCTTC. Its translation is CSADGWNEQFF.

J is TRBJ1-2 and V is TRBV14, with TRBD1 matching over 7 bases. Germline CDR1 and CDR2: SGHDN and FVKESK. The ends lost 6 bases at V and 3 bases at J; junction bases unmatched: 7. The CDR3 covers 14 residues. CDR3 sequence reads: CASSLFDRDYGYTF. The CDR3 nucleotides are TGTGCCAGCAGTCTTTTTGACAGGGACTATGGCTACACCTTC.

The chain links TRBV3-1 (or the pseudogene TRBV3-2) to TRBJ1-2; 10 nucleotides line up with TRBD1. This CDR3 is built from 14 residues. Germline V CDR1 and CDR2: LGHDT, YNNKEL (reference sequence). J was trimmed by 5 bases and V by 3 bases; bases with no gene match: 3. The CDR3 sequence: CASSQDRGSYGYTF. As DNA, the CDR3 is TGTGCCAGCAGCCAGGACAGGGGGAGTTATGGCTACACCTTC.

This sequence joins TRBV29-1 and TRBJ1-1, with 7 bases fitting TRBD1. The junction had 7 bases not matched to a gene; V was cut back by 5 bases and J by 4 bases. There are 13 residues in the CDR3. Germline V gene sequence: CDR1 SQVTM, CDR2 ANQGSEA. CDR3 in amino acids: CSVYDRVGTEAFF. Written as DNA, the CDR3 is TGCAGCGTTTACGACAGGGTCGGCACTGAAGCTTTCTTT.

The chain is built from TRBV2 and TRBJ1-1, with D maybe TRBD1 (6 bases). Per the germline V gene, CDR1 is SNHLY and CDR2 is FYNNEI. The CDR3 spans 14 residues. Deletions cut 5 bases from V and 2 bases from J, with 12 bases between. For the CDR3, the DNA is TGTGCCAGCAGTAACAGGGACCTTAACACTGAAGCTTTCTTT. Protein: CASSNRDLNTEAFF.

With regard to this clone: The same CDR3 is also encoded by other DNA sequences in this sample. V gene TRBV5-1 combines with J gene TRBJ2-1; the D gene is possibly TRBD2 (5 bases). This CDR3 region has 12 residues. Trimming took off 2 bases at V and 5 bases at J, with 5 bases between the two ends. Looked up from germline, CDR1 is SGHRS and CDR2 is YFSETQ. CDR3 bases: TGCGCCAGCAGCTTCGGGAACAATGAGCAGTTCTTC. Translating gives CASSFGNNEQFF.

The chain links TRBV2 to TRBJ1-5, with D tentatively TRBD1 (6 bases). Trimming shortened V by 4 bases and J by 4 bases, and 17 bases separated the two germline ends. CDR3 length: 16 amino acids. CDR1 is SNHLY, CDR2 FYNNEI, per germline. The CDR3: CASSASGTRGNQPQHF. The DNA for the CDR3 is TGTGCCAGCAGTGCTTCCGGGACACGGGGAAATCAGCCCCAGCATTTT.

This clone was counted a few times. V usage is TRBV28 and J usage is TRBJ2-1; 7 bases align to TRBD1. CDR1 and CDR2 (germline): MDHEN, SYDVKM. The CDR3 runs 14 residues. V lost 5 bases to trimming and J lost 12 bases; unmatched junction nucleotides: 13. The CDR3 protein is CASSPIYGQAWQFF. CDR3 nucleotides: TGTGCCAGCAGTCCCATATACGGACAGGCTTGGCAGTTCTTC.

The chain is built from TRBV7-9 and TRBJ1-2; D is unclear. V lost 5 bases and J lost 5, with 12 bases in between. This CDR3 is 13 amino acids long. CDR1 and CDR2 from the germline V gene are SEHNR and FQNEAQ (reference sequence). CDR3 sequence (DNA): TGTGCCAGCAGCCCCACATCCGTGTATGGCTACACCTTC. This translates into CASSPTSVYGYTF.